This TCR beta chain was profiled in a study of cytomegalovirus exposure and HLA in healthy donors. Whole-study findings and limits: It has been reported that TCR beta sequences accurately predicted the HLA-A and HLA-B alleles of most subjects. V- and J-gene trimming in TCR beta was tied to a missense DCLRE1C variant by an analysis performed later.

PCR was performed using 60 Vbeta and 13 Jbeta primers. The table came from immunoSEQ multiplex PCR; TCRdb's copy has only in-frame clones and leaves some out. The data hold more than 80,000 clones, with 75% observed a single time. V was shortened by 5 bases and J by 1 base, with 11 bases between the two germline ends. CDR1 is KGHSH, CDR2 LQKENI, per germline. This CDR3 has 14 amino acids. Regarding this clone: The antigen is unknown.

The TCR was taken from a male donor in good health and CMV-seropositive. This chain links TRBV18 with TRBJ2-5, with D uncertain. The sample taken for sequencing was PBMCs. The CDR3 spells CASSIIERQETQYF. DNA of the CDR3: TGTGCCAGCTCAATCATCGAGCGCCAAGAGACCCAGTACTTC.